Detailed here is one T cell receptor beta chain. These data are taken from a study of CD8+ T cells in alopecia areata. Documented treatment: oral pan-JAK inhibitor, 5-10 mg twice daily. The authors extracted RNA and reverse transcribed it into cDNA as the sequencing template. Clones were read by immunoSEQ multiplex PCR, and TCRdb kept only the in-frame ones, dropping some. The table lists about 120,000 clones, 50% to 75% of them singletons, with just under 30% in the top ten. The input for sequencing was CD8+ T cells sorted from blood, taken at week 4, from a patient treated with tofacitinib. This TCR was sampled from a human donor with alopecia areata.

The CDR3 coding sequence is TGCAGCGTTGTTCCTAGCGGCTACGAGCAGTACTTC. Translation: CSVVPSGYEQYF. The chain links TRBV29-1 to TRBJ2-7; 7 nucleotides align to TRBD2. The CDR3 runs to 12 residues. CDR1 and CDR2 (germline): SQVTM, ANQGSEA. V was pared by 4 bases and J by 3 bases, with 3 bases of the junction left unmatched.